One and the same sample provided the 25 T cell receptor beta chains below, sequenced in a study of blood T cell repertoires in COVID-19. Assay used: immunoSEQ multiplex PCR; TCRdb lists only in-frame clones, some missing. Of about 350,000 clones detected, about 88% appear once; the ten largest clones hold approximately 3%. Source material: PBMCs or T cells enriched from blood (not recorded which). The receptors were sampled from a young woman who had recovered from COVID-19.

The CDR3 loop reads CASSLIRGAFF. As DNA, the CDR3 is TGTGCCAGCAGTCTAATCCGAGGGGCTTTCTTT. The V and J genes are TRBV2 and TRBJ1-1; D gene ambiguous. Trimming took 5 bases from V and 11 from J, leaving 12 bases between them. The germline CDR1 and CDR2 sequences are SNHLY and FYNNEI. CDR3 length: 11 residues.

J is TRBJ2-1 and V is TRBV27; possibly TRBD2 for D (5 bases). V was clipped by 4 bases and J by 0 bases, with 10 bases between them. This CDR3 contains 15 residues. Germline V gives CDR1 MNHEY, CDR2 SMNVEV (reference sequence). DNA of the CDR3: TGTGCCAGCAGTTACGCGGGCAGCTCCTACAATGAGCAGTTCTTC. Translation gives CASSYAGSSYNEQFF.

This clone has just a few counts. This chain uses TRBV7-9 with TRBJ2-3; 8 bases map to TRBD2. The CDR3 is 16 residues long. The ends lost 5 bases at V and 4 bases at J; junction bases unmatched: 11. CDR1 is SEHNR, CDR2 FQNEAQ, per germline (reference sequence). CDR3 nucleotide sequence: TGTGCCAGCAGCCTCAGGGAAGCGGGAGCGGCAGATACGCAGTATTTT. Translating gives CASSLREAGAADTQYF.

This clone has a handful of counts. The chain is built from TRBV5-1 and TRBJ1-2; D not certain. The CDR3 contains 13 residues. V shed 0 bases and J shed 4 bases, with 7 bases lying between them. Per the germline V gene, CDR1 is SGHRS and CDR2 is YFSETQ. CDR3 loop: CASSLDSSYGYTF. In DNA form, the CDR3 reads TGCGCCAGCAGCTTGGACAGCAGCTATGGCTACACCTTC.

J is TRBJ1-2 and V is TRBV29-1, with TRBD1 matching 12 bases. V dropped 7 bases and J dropped 4; count of bases not matched to a gene: 10. Germline CDR1 and CDR2: SQVTM and ANQGSEA. The CDR3 consists of 15 residues. The CDR3 reads CSALGTGGFGYGYTF. The CDR3 DNA reads TGCAGCGCGCTTGGGACAGGGGGCTTCGGCTATGGCTACACCTTC.

The V call is TRBV5-1, the J call TRBJ2-1; the match to TRBD1 covers 10 bases. V was clipped by 4 bases and J by 2 bases; unmatched bases: 3. CDR1 is SGHRS and CDR2 is YFSETQ in the germline V gene. The CDR3 sequence is 15 residues long. The CDR3 reads CASSRGQGAYNEQFF. CDR3 DNA sequence: TGCGCCAGCAGCCGCGGACAGGGGGCCTACAATGAGCAGTTCTTC.

The rearrangement uses TRBV7-9 and TRBJ2-1; 11 bases line up with TRBD2. V shed 1 base and J 10 bases; nucleotides not matched to a gene: 6. Germline loops: CDR1 SEHNR, CDR2 FQNEAQ (reference sequence). CDR3 length: 15 residues. The CDR3 DNA reads TGTGCCAGCAGCTTAGTCTCACTAGCGGGGGACGAGCAGTTCTTC. It yields the protein CASSLVSLAGDEQFF.

V is TRBV4-1 and J is TRBJ2-5, with D perhaps matching TRBD2 (6 bases). Trimming removed 1 base at V and 4 bases at J, with 13 bases between. CDR3 length: 15 amino acids. Germline V gene lookup returns CDR1 MGHRA and CDR2 YSYEKL. The CDR3 region is CASSQGDSSRETQYF. The CDR3 bases are TGCGCCAGCAGCCAAGGGGACTCCTCGAGAGAGACCCAGTACTTC.

The chain employs TRBV18 and TRBJ2-6; D remains ambiguous. CDR1 and CDR2 (germline): KGHSH, LQKENI. The ends were cut back, 5 bases at V and 0 bases at J, with 5 bases in the middle. There are 14 residues in the CDR3. CDR3 coding DNA: TGTGCCAGCTCATCCCTCTCTGGGGCCAACGTCCTGACTTTC. Protein product: CASSSLSGANVLTF. Full variable domain (remainder filled in from reference TRBV18 and TRBJ2-6): NAGVMQNPRHLVRRRGQEARLRCSPMKGHSHVYWYRQLPEEGLKFMVYLQKENIIDESGMPKERFSAEFPKEGPSILRIQQVVRGDSAAYFCASSSLSGANVLTFGAGSRLTVL.

On this clone: Different DNA sequences within this sample yield the same CDR3. This chain connects TRBV7-9 to TRBJ1-1; the D is unclear. The CDR3 is 12 residues long. The V and J ends lost 4 bases and 2 bases respectively, with 5 bases between them. Germline CDR1 reads SEHNR; CDR2 reads FQNEAQ (reference sequence). The CDR3 sequence: CASSSRNTEAFF. CDR3 nucleotide sequence: TGTGCCAGCAGCTCCCGTAACACTGAAGCTTTCTTT.

This clone appeared a single time. This rearrangement joins TRBV3-1 (or the pseudogene TRBV3-2) to TRBJ1-1; D ambiguous. The CDR3 has 15 amino acids. V was trimmed by 0 bases and J by 4 bases, leaving 12 bases between them. Per the germline V gene, CDR1 is LGHDT and CDR2 is YNNKEL (reference sequence). CDR3 residues: CASSQDFQIATEAFF. Here the CDR3 DNA reads TGTGCCAGCAGCCAAGATTTCCAGATAGCCACTGAAGCTTTCTTT.

This chain uses TRBV6-2 or TRBV6-3 with TRBJ2-5; 8 bases are a match to TRBD2. V was pared by 4 bases and J by 4 bases, with 5 bases of the junction left unmatched. The CDR3 is 14 amino acids. CDR1 is MNHEY and CDR2 is SVGEGT in the germline V gene. CDR3 nucleotide sequence: TGTGCCAGCAGTTTAGGCGGGGGGCCAGAGACCCAGTACTTC. Its protein product is CASSLGGGPETQYF.

The chain is built from TRBV2 and TRBJ1-5; 7 nucleotides align to TRBD1. CDR3 length: 15 residues. V shed 8 bases and J 0 bases; nucleotides not matched to a gene: 7. Germline CDR1 and CDR2: SNHLY and FYNNEI. As DNA, the CDR3 is TGTGCCAGCCGGGGGACAGCATATAGCAATCAGCCCCAGCATTTT. This sequence encodes CASRGTAYSNQPQHF.

This clone was observed a handful of times. The chain uses TRBV2 and TRBJ2-7, with 9 bases fitting TRBD2. With 4 bases clipped from V and 6 bases from J, the junction kept 7 bases outside the gene matches. This CDR3 is 14 amino acids long. CDR1 and CDR2 from the germline V gene are SNHLY and FYNNEI. CDR3 nucleotides: TGTGCCAGCAGTGGCGTAGCGGGAGTTGGCGAGCAGTACTTC. This translates into CASSGVAGVGEQYF.

The gene calls are TRBV11-2 and TRBJ2-5, with no clear D. The germline V gene has CDR1 SGHAT and CDR2 FQNNGV. The germline V and J ends were trimmed by 0 bases and 4 bases, with 18 bases remaining between them. This CDR3 has 17 residues. CDR3 sequence reads: CASSLDRRRKIGETQYF. DNA for the CDR3: TGTGCCAGCAGCTTAGATAGGCGCAGGAAAATAGGAGAGACCCAGTACTTC. The entire variable domain, with the rest obtained from reference TRBV11-2 and TRBJ2-5, is as follows: EAGVAQSPRYKIIEKRQSVAFWCNPISGHATLYWYQQILGQGPKLLIQFQNNGVVDDSQLPKDRFSAERLKGVDSTLKIQPAKLEDSAVYLCASSLDRRRKIGETQYFGPGTRLLVL.

The table lists this clone with a count of one. The J gene is TRBJ2-1, the V gene TRBV19, with 11 bases lining up with TRBD1. This CDR3 is 15 amino acids long. Germline values: CDR1 LNHDA, CDR2 SQIVND (reference sequence). The junction had 5 bases not matched to a gene; V was cut back by 4 bases and J by 6 bases. CDR3 nucleotide sequence: TGTGCCAGTAGTAGCGGGACAGGGGGATTCAATGAGCAGTTCTTC. Amino acid sequence: CASSSGTGGFNEQFF.

The chain is built from TRBV29-1 and TRBJ1-1; D unclear. V gave up 6 bases and J gave up 9 bases, with 14 bases separating them. The CDR3 consists of 11 residues. The germline V gene has CDR1 SQVTM and CDR2 ANQGSEA. CDR3 region: CSVLRSTQAFF. Written as DNA, the CDR3 is TGCAGCGTCCTCAGGTCAACTCAAGCTTTCTTT.

Regarding this clone: Other DNA sequences in the same sample also yield this CDR3. The chain is built from TRBV5-1 and TRBJ2-5; the match to TRBD2 covers 7 bases. J lost 5 bases, V lost 1 base, and 5 bases had no gene match. From germline, CDR1 is SGHRS and CDR2 YFSETQ. This CDR3 is 14 amino acids long. CDR3: CASSLTGGAETQYF. The CDR3 region has the DNA TGCGCCAGCAGCTTGACGGGGGGAGCTGAGACCCAGTACTTC.

The chain joins TRBV9 to TRBJ1-2; 8 bases are a match to TRBD1. The CDR3 totals 17 residues. Germline CDR1 SGDLS, CDR2 YYNGEE. The J segment lost 6 bases and the V segment lost 0 bases, leaving 13 bases of the junction unmatched. CDR3 sequence (DNA): TGTGCCAGCAGCGTAGAACAGGGCGGCAGGGGGCGGGATGGCTACACCTTC. Its protein is CASSVEQGGRGRDGYTF.

CDR3 bases: TGTGCCAGCAGCTTAGAAGAAGCGGGGGAGCAGTACTTC. This translates into CASSLEEAGEQYF. The V call is TRBV11-1, the J call TRBJ2-7; TRBD2 matches at 7 bases. In germline, CDR1 is SGHAT, CDR2 FQDESV (reference sequence). Trimming at V came to 1 base and at J to 7 bases, leaving 4 bases not matched to a gene. The CDR3 contains 13 residues.

The DNA of the CDR3 is TGCGCCAGCAGCCAAGGGACAGCAATATCCTATGGCTACACCTTC. This gives the protein CASSQGTAISYGYTF. J is TRBJ1-2 and V is TRBV4-1, with D possibly TRBD1 on 6 matching bases. Germline V CDR1 and CDR2: MGHRA, YSYEKL. Trimming left V 1 base short and J 4 bases short, with 13 bases between. The CDR3 covers 15 residues.

The chain is built from TRBV2 and TRBJ2-7; 7 bases are a match to TRBD1. The V gene end was trimmed by 7 bases and the J gene end by 3 bases; junction bases not matched to a gene: 3. Per the germline V gene, CDR1 is SNHLY and CDR2 is FYNNEI. The CDR3 is 12 residues long. In nucleotides, the CDR3 is TGTGCCAGCAACAGACAGGGCTACGAGCAGTACTTC. Protein product: CASNRQGYEQYF.

The V and J genes are TRBV12-3 or TRBV12-4 and TRBJ1-6; D call uncertain. Trimming removed 6 bases from V and 4 bases from J, with 7 bases in between. The CDR3 loop spans 13 amino acids. The CDR3 DNA follows: TGTGCCAGCAGCCAAACATATAATTCACCCCTCCACTTT. It encodes CASSQTYNSPLHF.

J is TRBJ1-6 and V is TRBV4-2; D perhaps matches TRBD1 (5 bases). This CDR3 is 13 amino acids long. V was cut by 3 bases and J by 10 bases, with 10 bases left in between. Germline-derived CDR1 and CDR2 are LGHNA and YNFKEQ. The CDR3 DNA reads TGTGCCAGCAGCCAGGGGGGTAGCTCACCCCTCCACTTT. Amino acids: CASSQGGSSPLHF.

This chain links TRBV3-1 (or the pseudogene TRBV3-2) with TRBJ2-2; 7 bases are a match to TRBD1. From germline, CDR1 is LGHDT and CDR2 YNNKEL (reference sequence). The CDR3 is made up of 14 amino acids. V was pared by 4 bases and J by 5 bases, with 4 bases of the junction left unmatched. CDR3: CASSRDSRTGELFF. The CDR3 DNA is TGTGCCAGCAGCCGGGACAGCCGAACCGGGGAGCTGTTTTTT.